This T cell receptor (beta chain) originates from a study of T cell repertoires in cytomegalovirus infection. Points from the study as a whole: People with CMV and the relevant HLA were identified by cumulative public TCR beta family frequency.

The CDR3 sequence is 14 residues long. The V gene's germline CDR1 is MNHNY and CDR2 SVGAGI (reference sequence). Trimming at V came to 7 bases and at J to 3 bases, leaving 9 bases not matched to a gene. Points on this clonotype: The antigen is undetermined.

TCRdb recomputed calls from the reads with MiXCR, one row per CDR3 protein. Of fewer than 300,000 distinct CDR3 sequences detected, roughly 24% appear once; the ten largest clones hold roughly 14%. The chain links TRBV6-6 to TRBJ2-7; the match to TRBD1 covers 7 bases. The TCR originated in a human donor in good health (CMV status not recorded). Some clones in this sample may be carry-over from other donors' samples. Sequencing was performed on PBMCs. Here the CDR3 reads CASTKAGTDYEQYF. In DNA, the CDR3 is TGTGCCAGCACCAAAGCCGGGACAGACTACGAGCAGTACTTC.